This entry lists 7 T cell receptor beta chains sequenced from one sample in a study of OX40 agonist ivuxolimab in advanced cancers. The library was generated by the immunoSEQ multiplex PCR assay. TCRdb retrieved this table from immuneACCESS and kept in-frame rearrangements only. Not all clones are present; in checked studies, unresolved V genes account for under half, and no reason is known for the remainder. The sample data list some 97,000 clones, and around 90% of these were observed just once. Together, the top ten hold around 0.58% of the sample. Source: CD4+ or CD8+ T cells sorted from blood, taken in a trial of the OX40 agonist ivuxolimab. The receptors shown here come from an adult with an advanced solid tumor such as melanoma, head and neck, liver or kidney cancer.

This chain joins TRBV7-8 and TRBJ1-1; 8 bases are a match to TRBD1. This CDR3 is 14 amino acids long. V shed 2 bases, J shed 5 bases, and the junction held 4 bases outside the gene matches. CDR1 is SGHVS and CDR2 is FQNEAQ in the germline V gene. The chain's CDR3 is CASSLQGAWTEAFF. CDR3 DNA: TGTGCCAGCAGCTTACAGGGGGCATGGACTGAAGCTTTCTTT.

The chain employs TRBV28 and TRBJ1-2; D is unclear. The CDR3 is 14 amino acids. The germline V and J ends were trimmed by 7 bases and 7 bases, with 19 bases remaining between them. Germline V gene lookup returns CDR1 MDHEN and CDR2 SYDVKM. The DNA for the CDR3 is TGTGCCAGCATTCAGGCCGGCCGGGAGACTGGCTACACCTTC. Amino acids: CASIQAGRETGYTF.

The chain couples TRBV10-2 to TRBJ1-5, with TRBD1 identical over 9 bases. CDR1 and CDR2 (germline): WSHSY, SAAADI. The CDR3 totals 17 residues. After removal of 5 bases from V and 2 bases from J, the junction contained 10 bases not matched to a gene. The CDR3 reads CASSSGTGLVGNQPQHF. The CDR3, as DNA: TGCGCCAGCAGTTCCGGGACAGGGCTCGTCGGCAATCAGCCCCAGCATTTT.

CDR3: CATMGRPNTEAFF. CDR3 nucleotides: TGTGCCACCATGGGGCGGCCGAACACTGAAGCTTTCTTT. The V and J genes are TRBV27 and TRBJ1-1, with D perhaps TRBD1 (5 bases). In germline, CDR1 is MNHEY, CDR2 SMNVEV (reference sequence). V lost 10 bases and J lost 1, with 13 bases in between. The CDR3 runs to 13 residues.

The V and J genes are TRBV5-1 and TRBJ2-1; TRBD1 aligns across 7 bases. This CDR3 contains 16 residues. Germline loops: CDR1 SGHRS, CDR2 YFSETQ. Trimming cost V 3 bases and J 8 bases; bases outside gene matches: 14. CDR3 region: CASSYLGTRQGHEQFF. The CDR3 nucleotides are TGCGCCAGCAGCTACCTCGGTACTAGACAGGGACATGAGCAGTTCTTC.

The J gene is TRBJ1-1, the V gene TRBV11-3, with D unclear. This CDR3 is 12 amino acids long. V was trimmed by 5 bases and J by 6 bases, leaving 10 bases between them. Germline CDR1 and CDR2: SGHNT and YENEEA. The CDR3 nucleotides read TGTGCCAGCAGCCCCACCGAGGCTGAAGCTTTCTTT. Amino acids: CASSPTEAEAFF.

This clone was counted a single time. The chain employs TRBV18 and TRBJ2-7; TRBD1 matches at 9 bases. The CDR3 runs 14 residues. J gave up 4 bases and V 3 bases, and 4 bases lay outside the gene matches. The germline V gene encodes CDR1 KGHSH and CDR2 LQKENI. In nucleotides, the CDR3 is TGTGCCAGCTCACCCGTGGGACAGGGTTACGAGCAGTACTTC. Encoded protein: CASSPVGQGYEQYF.